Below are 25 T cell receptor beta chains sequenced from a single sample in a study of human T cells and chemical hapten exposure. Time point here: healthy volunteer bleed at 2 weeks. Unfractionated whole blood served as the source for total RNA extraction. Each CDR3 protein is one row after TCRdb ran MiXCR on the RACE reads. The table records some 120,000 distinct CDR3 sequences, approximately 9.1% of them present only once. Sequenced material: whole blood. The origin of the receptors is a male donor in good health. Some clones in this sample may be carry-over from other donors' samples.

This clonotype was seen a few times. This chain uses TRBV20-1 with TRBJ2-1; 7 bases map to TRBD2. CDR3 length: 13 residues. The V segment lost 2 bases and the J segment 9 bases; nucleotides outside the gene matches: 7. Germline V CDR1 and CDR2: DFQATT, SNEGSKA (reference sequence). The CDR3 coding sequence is TGCAGTGCTAGAATGGTAGCGGGCACTGAGCAGTTCTTC. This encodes CSARMVAGTEQFF.

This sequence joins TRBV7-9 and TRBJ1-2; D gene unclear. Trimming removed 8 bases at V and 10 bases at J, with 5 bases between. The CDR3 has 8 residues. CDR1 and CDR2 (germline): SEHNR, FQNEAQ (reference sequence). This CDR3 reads CASGTYTF. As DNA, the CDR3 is TGTGCCAGCGGCACCTACACCTTC.

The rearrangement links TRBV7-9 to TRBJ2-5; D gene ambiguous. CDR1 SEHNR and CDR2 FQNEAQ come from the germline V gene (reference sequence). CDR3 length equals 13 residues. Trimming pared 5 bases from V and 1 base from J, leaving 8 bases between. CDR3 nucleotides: TGTGCCAGCAGCCCGGAGATCCAAGAGACCCAGTACTTC. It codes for CASSPEIQETQYF.

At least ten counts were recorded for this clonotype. CDR3 loop: CASRSVGGNGYTF. In DNA form, the CDR3 reads TGTGCCAGCAGATCCGTAGGGGGGAATGGCTACACCTTC. The chain employs TRBV6-1 and TRBJ1-2; D is possibly TRBD1 (6 bases). Germline V gives CDR1 MNHNS, CDR2 SASEGT. CDR3 length: 13 amino acids. The ends were cut back, 6 bases at V and 6 bases at J, with 14 bases in the middle.

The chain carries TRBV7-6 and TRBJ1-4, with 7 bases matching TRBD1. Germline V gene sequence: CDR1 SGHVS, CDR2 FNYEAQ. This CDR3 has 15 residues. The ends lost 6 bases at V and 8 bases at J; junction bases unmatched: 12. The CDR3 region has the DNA TGTGCCAGCAGTACAAGGGGGCCAGGTGGGGAAAAACTGTTTTTT. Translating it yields CASSTRGPGGEKLFF.

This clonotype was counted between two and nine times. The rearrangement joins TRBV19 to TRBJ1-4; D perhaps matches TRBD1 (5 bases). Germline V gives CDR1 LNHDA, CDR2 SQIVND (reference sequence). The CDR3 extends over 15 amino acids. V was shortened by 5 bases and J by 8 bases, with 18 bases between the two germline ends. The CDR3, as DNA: TGTGCCAGTAGTCCACCGGGGGAGGGGAGCGAAAAACTGTTTTTT. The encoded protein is CASSPPGEGSEKLFF.

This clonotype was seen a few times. CDR3 sequence reads: CASSYSPGNTEAFF. The DNA for the CDR3 is TGTGCCAGCAGTTACTCCCCAGGTAACACTGAAGCTTTCTTT. The V and J genes are TRBV6-5 and TRBJ1-1; no firm D call. The V and J ends lost 0 bases and 2 bases respectively, with 7 bases between them. The CDR3 length is 14 residues. In germline, CDR1 is MNHEY, CDR2 SVGAGI.

The CDR3 DNA is TGTGCCAGCAGCGGACCCCTAGCGGGGAACACCGGGGAGCTGTTTTTT. It codes for CASSGPLAGNTGELFF. V usage is TRBV5-5 and J usage is TRBJ2-2, with TRBD2 matching over 8 bases. The J segment lost 1 base and the V segment lost 4 bases, leaving 6 bases of the junction unmatched. Germline CDR1 reads SGHKS; CDR2 reads YYEKEE (reference sequence). The CDR3 length is 16 residues. The variable domain in full, with the rest retrieved from reference TRBV5-5 and TRBJ2-2, is DAGVTQSPTHLIKTRGQQVTLRCSPISGHKSVSWYQQVLGQGPQFIFQYYEKEERGRGNFPDRFSARQFPNYSSELNVNALLLGDSALYLCASSGPLAGNTGELFFGEGSRLTVL.

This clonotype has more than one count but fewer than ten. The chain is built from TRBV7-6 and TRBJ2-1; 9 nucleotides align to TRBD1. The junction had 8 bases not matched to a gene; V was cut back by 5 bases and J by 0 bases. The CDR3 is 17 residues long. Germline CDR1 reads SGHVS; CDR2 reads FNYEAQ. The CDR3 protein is CASSPGQGFASYNEQFF. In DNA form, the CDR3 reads TGTGCCAGCAGCCCAGGACAGGGGTTCGCCTCCTACAATGAGCAGTTCTTC.

CDR3: CASSPTSVEQFF. DNA of the CDR3: TGCGCCAGCAGCCCGACTAGTGTTGAGCAGTTCTTC. The chain recombines TRBV4-1 with TRBJ2-1; TRBD2 might be the D (6 bases). V lost 4 bases and J 9 bases, leaving 10 bases between the germline ends. This CDR3 is 12 amino acids long. Germline V gives CDR1 MGHRA, CDR2 YSYEKL.

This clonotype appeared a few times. DNA of the CDR3: TGTGCCAGCAGCCATAGAGAGGGGGCTGAAGCTTTCTTT. Translated, it gives CASSHREGAEAFF. This rearrangement joins TRBV3-1 to TRBJ1-1, with TRBD1 as a possible D gene (6 bases). This CDR3 is 13 amino acids long. The germline CDR1 and CDR2 sequences are LGHDT and YNNKEL (reference sequence). V gave up 3 bases and J gave up 6 bases, with 11 bases separating them. Based on the CDR3 plus reference TRBV3-1 and TRBJ1-1, the full variable domain is DTAVSQTPKYLVTQMGNDKSIKCEQNLGHDTMYWYKQDSKKFLKIMFSYNNKELIINETVPNRFSPKSPDKAHLNLHINSLELGDSAVYFCASSHREGAEAFFGQGTRLTVV.

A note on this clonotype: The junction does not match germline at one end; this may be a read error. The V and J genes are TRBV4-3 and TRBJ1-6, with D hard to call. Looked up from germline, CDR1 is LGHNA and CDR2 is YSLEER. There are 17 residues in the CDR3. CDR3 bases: TGCGCCAGCAGCCAAGGGGCAGGTGACCTAACCTATTCTCCCCTCCACTTT. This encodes CASSQGAGDLTYSPLHF.

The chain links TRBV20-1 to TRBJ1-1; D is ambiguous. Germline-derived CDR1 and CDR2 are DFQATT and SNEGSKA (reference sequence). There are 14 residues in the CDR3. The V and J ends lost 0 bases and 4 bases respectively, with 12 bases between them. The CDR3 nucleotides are TGCAGTGCTAGAGATGCATCAGGTGGCACTGAAGCTTTCTTT. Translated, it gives CSARDASGGTEAFF.

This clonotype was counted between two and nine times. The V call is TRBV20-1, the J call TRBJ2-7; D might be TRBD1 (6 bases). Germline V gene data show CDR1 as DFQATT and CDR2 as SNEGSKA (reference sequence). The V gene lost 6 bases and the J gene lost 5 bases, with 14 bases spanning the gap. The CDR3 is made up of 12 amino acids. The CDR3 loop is CSARQGSHEQYF. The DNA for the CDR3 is TGCAGTGCCCGTCAGGGGAGCCACGAGCAGTACTTC.

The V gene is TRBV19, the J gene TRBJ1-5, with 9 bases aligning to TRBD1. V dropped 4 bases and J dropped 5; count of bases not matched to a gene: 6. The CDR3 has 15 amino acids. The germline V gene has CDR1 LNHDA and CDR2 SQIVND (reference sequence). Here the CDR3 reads CASSTDRGDDQPQHF. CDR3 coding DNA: TGTGCCAGTAGTACCGACAGGGGGGACGATCAGCCCCAGCATTTT. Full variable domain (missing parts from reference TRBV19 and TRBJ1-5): DGGITQSPKYLFRKEGQNVTLSCEQNLNHDAMYWYRQDPGQGLRLIYYSQIVNDFQKGDIAEGYSVSREKKESFPLTVTSAQKNPTAFYLCASSTDRGDDQPQHFGDGTRLSIL.

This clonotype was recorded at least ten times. The CDR3 DNA reads as TGCAGTGCTAGAGATCCCAGGGTCAATTCACCCCTCCACTTT. This codes for CSARDPRVNSPLHF. The genes are TRBV20-1 and TRBJ1-6, with a weak D call TRBD1 (5 bases). V gave up 0 bases and J gave up 7 bases, with 10 bases separating them. CDR3 size: 14 residues. Germline assignment: CDR1 DFQATT and CDR2 SNEGSKA (reference sequence).

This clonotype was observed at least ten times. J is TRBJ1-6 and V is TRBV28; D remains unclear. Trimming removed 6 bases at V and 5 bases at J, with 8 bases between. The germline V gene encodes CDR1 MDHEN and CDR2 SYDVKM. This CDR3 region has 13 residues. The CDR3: CASSSGDNSPLHF. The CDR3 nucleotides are TGTGCCAGCAGCTCGGGCGATAATTCACCCCTCCACTTT.

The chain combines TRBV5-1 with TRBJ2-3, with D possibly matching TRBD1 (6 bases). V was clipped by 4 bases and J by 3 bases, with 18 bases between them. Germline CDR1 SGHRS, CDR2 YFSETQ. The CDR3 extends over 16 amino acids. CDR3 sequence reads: CASSTWTAFFTDTQYF. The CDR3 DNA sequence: TGCGCCAGCAGCACCTGGACAGCCTTCTTTACAGATACGCAGTATTTT.

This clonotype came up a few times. DNA of the CDR3: TGTGCCAGCAGAGTCCTAGGGACAAGACAAGAGACCCAGTACTTC. Translating it yields CASRVLGTRQETQYF. The gene calls are TRBV6-6 and TRBJ2-5; possible D gene TRBD1, 6 bases. Germline V lookup: CDR1 MNHNY, CDR2 SVGAGI (reference sequence). The CDR3 totals 15 residues. Trimming removed 6 bases from V and 2 bases from J, with 16 bases in between.

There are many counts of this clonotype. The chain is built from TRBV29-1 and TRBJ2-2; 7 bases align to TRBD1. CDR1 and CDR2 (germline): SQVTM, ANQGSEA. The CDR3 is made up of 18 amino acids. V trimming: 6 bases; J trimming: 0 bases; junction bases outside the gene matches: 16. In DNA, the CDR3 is TGCAGCGTCTCCGGGACAGTGCCCAGAGGAGCGAACACCGGGGAGCTGTTTTTT. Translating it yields CSVSGTVPRGANTGELFF.

The CDR3 loop is CASSLQPPGQSLNSPLHF. DNA for the CDR3: TGTGCCAGCAGCTTGCAACCACCGGGACAGAGCCTTAATTCACCCCTCCACTTT. This rearrangement joins TRBV7-2 to TRBJ1-6; 7 nucleotides line up with TRBD1. V lost 3 bases and J lost 6; bases outside the gene matches: 14. Looked up from germline, CDR1 is SGHTA and CDR2 is FQGNSA. The CDR3 runs to 18 residues.

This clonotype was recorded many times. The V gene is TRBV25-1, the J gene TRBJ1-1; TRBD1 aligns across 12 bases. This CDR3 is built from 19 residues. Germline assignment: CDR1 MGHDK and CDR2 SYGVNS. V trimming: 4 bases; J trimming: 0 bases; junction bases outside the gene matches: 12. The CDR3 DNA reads TGTGCCAGCAGTGCGTACCAGGGGGACAGGGGGCTGCTGAACACTGAAGCTTTCTTT. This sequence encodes CASSAYQGDRGLLNTEAFF. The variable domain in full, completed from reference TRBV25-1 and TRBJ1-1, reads EADIYQTPRYLVIGTGKKITLECSQTMGHDKMYWYQQDPGMELHLIHYSYGVNSTEKGDLSSESTVSRIRTEHFPLTLESARPSHTSQYLCASSAYQGDRGLLNTEAFFGQGTRLTVV.

The CDR3 spells CASSFLMAGGDYGYTF. DNA for the CDR3: TGTGCCAGCAGTTTTCTGATGGCAGGTGGGGACTATGGCTACACCTTC. V and J are TRBV12-3 or TRBV12-4 and TRBJ1-2; D is undetermined. V lost 3 bases, J lost 3 bases, and 17 bases lay in between. CDR3 length: 16 amino acids.

The CDR3 DNA sequence: TGTGCCAGCAGCTTAGCGCCAGGACAGCACACCGGGGAGCTGTTTTTT. This codes for CASSLAPGQHTGELFF. The chain employs TRBV7-9 and TRBJ2-2, with TRBD1 as a possible D gene (6 bases). The germline CDR1 and CDR2 sequences are SEHNR and FQNEAQ (reference sequence). Trimming pared 0 bases from V and 3 bases from J, leaving 11 bases between. The CDR3 loop spans 16 amino acids.

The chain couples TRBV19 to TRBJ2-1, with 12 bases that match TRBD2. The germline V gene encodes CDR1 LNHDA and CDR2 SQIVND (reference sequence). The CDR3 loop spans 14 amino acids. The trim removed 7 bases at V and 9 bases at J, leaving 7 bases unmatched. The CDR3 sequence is CASIRTSGMSEQFF. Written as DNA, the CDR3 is TGTGCCAGTATACGGACTAGCGGGATGAGTGAGCAGTTCTTC.